Listed here are 21 T cell receptor beta chains from one sample, sequenced in a study of shared clonotypes between healthy human individuals. The assay was immunoSEQ multiplex PCR, and TCRdb's table has in-frame clones only and misses some. The repertoire holds over 2 million clones, with roughly 90% as singletons. Sequenced material: naive CD4+ T cells from PBMCs. As to subset: CD45RA+ positively selected. The receptors shown here come from a man younger than 30 in good health. Some clones in this sample may be carry-over from other donors' samples.

The CDR3 region has the DNA TGTGCCAGCAGCTTAGGCCGGGACAAGTCCGGGGAGCTGTTTTTT. Translated: CASSLGRDKSGELFF. The chain recombines TRBV7-8 with TRBJ2-2, with D possibly being TRBD1 (6 bases). The germline gives CDR1 SGHVS, CDR2 FQNEAQ. CDR3 length: 15 residues. Trimming stripped 1 base from V and 6 bases from J, with 12 bases between.

The chain carries TRBV7-6 and TRBJ2-5; D not certain. This CDR3 contains 15 residues. Germline CDR1 and CDR2: SGHVS and FNYEAQ. Trimming took 7 bases from V and 1 from J, leaving 16 bases between them. CDR3 coding DNA: TGTGCCAGCAACCCCCCCCGGGCTCTCCAAGAGACCCAGTACTTC. It specifies CASNPPRALQETQYF.

This clone was recorded only once. The CDR3 loop reads CSVAGQGIAYEQYF. The CDR3 DNA reads as TGCAGCGTGGCGGGACAGGGGATAGCTTACGAGCAGTACTTC. The V gene is TRBV29-1, the J gene TRBJ2-7; 10 nucleotides align to TRBD1. Germline lookup yields CDR1 SQVTM and CDR2 ANQGSEA. Losses at the gene ends were 6 bases for V and 4 bases for J; bases not matched to a gene: 9. CDR3 size: 14 residues.

In nucleotides, the CDR3 is TGTGCCATCAGTGCCCTGCCAGGGGCGTCTGCTGGCTACACCTTC. Translation: CAISALPGASAGYTF. This chain uses TRBV10-3 with TRBJ1-2; maybe TRBD1 (6 bases). Trimming removed 4 bases at V and 7 bases at J, with 19 bases between. This CDR3 spans 15 amino acids. Germline CDR1 reads ENHRY; CDR2 reads SYGVKD.

This sequence joins TRBV28 and TRBJ1-5, with 8 bases fitting TRBD1. Germline assignment: CDR1 MDHEN and CDR2 SYDVKM. This CDR3 is built from 15 residues. Trimming took 2 bases from V and 6 from J; bases not matched to a gene: 6. This chain's CDR3 is CASSLGAGGGQPQHF. As DNA, the CDR3 is TGTGCCAGCAGTTTAGGGGCAGGGGGCGGTCAGCCCCAGCATTTT.

This chain joins TRBV7-2 and TRBJ2-1; unclear D gene. This CDR3 has 15 amino acids. Trimming pared 1 base from V and 0 bases from J, leaving 7 bases between. Germline CDR1 and CDR2: SGHTA and FQGNSA. CDR3 residues: CASSLESGSYNEQFF. In nucleotides, the CDR3 is TGTGCCAGCAGCTTAGAAAGTGGCTCCTACAATGAGCAGTTCTTC.

The J gene is TRBJ2-7, the V gene TRBV5-6; possibly TRBD2 for D (6 bases). The V end lost 2 bases, the J end lost 7 bases, and 13 bases lay between the germline ends. Germline CDR1 and CDR2: SGHDT and YYEEEE. The CDR3 length is 13 residues. CDR3 region: CASSFWGVLEQYF. CDR3 coding DNA: TGTGCCAGCAGCTTTTGGGGGGTATTGGAGCAGTACTTC.

The CDR3: CASIRTSGTSYEQYF. CDR3 DNA sequence: TGTGCCAGCATCAGGACTAGCGGGACCTCGTACGAGCAGTACTTC. The rearrangement uses TRBV6-1 and TRBJ2-7; TRBD2 aligns across 12 bases. Germline CDR1 reads MNHNS; CDR2 reads SASEGT. The CDR3 consists of 15 residues. Trimming took 7 bases from V and 4 from J; bases not matched to a gene: 8.

The genes are TRBV28 and TRBJ2-5; D may correspond to TRBD1 or TRBD2 (5 bases each). Germline V CDR1 and CDR2: MDHEN, SYDVKM. The CDR3 covers 16 residues. V was clipped by 3 bases and J by 5 bases, with 19 bases between them. CDR3 sequence: CASSLAVGPSGETQYF. CDR3 coding DNA: TGTGCCAGCAGTTTGGCAGTGGGACCCTCCGGGGAGACCCAGTACTTC.

V is TRBV6-1 and J is TRBJ2-3; 8 bases fit TRBD1. The V gene's germline CDR1 is MNHNS and CDR2 SASEGT. This CDR3 has 14 residues. V lost 4 bases, J lost 3 bases, and 3 bases stayed unmatched. The CDR3 sequence is CASSVDRVTDTQYF. The CDR3 nucleotides read TGTGCCAGCAGTGTGGACAGGGTAACAGATACGCAGTATTTT.

The rearrangement uses TRBV2 and TRBJ2-3; D uncertain. Germline V gives CDR1 SNHLY, CDR2 FYNNEI. CDR3 size: 15 residues. V was pared by 7 bases and J by 2 bases, with 16 bases between. The CDR3 nucleotides are TGTGCCAGCACGAGAGGATTGAAGGACACAGATACGCAGTATTTT. It translates to CASTRGLKDTDTQYF.

V usage is TRBV5-4 and J usage is TRBJ1-3, with TRBD1 matching over 7 bases. V shed 4 bases and J 8 bases; nucleotides not matched to a gene: 9. The germline gives CDR1 SGHNT, CDR2 YYREEE (reference sequence). This CDR3 has 14 residues. The CDR3 nucleotides read TGTGCCAGCAGCCCGCAGGGGAGGGGGCACACCATATATTTT. It translates to CASSPQGRGHTIYF.

The chain joins TRBV15 to TRBJ1-4; no firm D call. The CDR3 totals 16 residues. Germline V CDR1 and CDR2: LNHNV, YYDKDF (reference sequence). The V end lost 0 bases, the J end lost 5 bases, and 13 bases lay between the germline ends. CDR3 residues: CATSRELGGSNEKLFF. As DNA, the CDR3 is TGTGCCACCAGCAGAGAGCTTGGCGGGTCAAATGAAAAACTGTTTTTT.

V gene TRBV6-5 combines with J gene TRBJ1-2, with 7 bases matching TRBD1. J lost 1 base, V lost 7 bases, and 9 bases had no gene match. Germline V CDR1 and CDR2: MNHEY, SVGAGI. There are 15 residues in the CDR3. CDR3 DNA sequence: TGTGCCAGCAAATTCCGGGACAGAGATAACTATGGCTACACCTTC. It specifies CASKFRDRDNYGYTF.

This clone occurred a few times. The chain links TRBV10-3 to TRBJ1-5; TRBD1 is a possible D gene (5 bases). The CDR3 is made up of 13 amino acids. The V gene lost 7 bases and the J gene lost 0 bases, with 7 bases spanning the gap. Germline-derived CDR1 and CDR2 are ENHRY and SYGVKD. As DNA, the CDR3 is TGTGCCATCAAGGACAATAGCAATCAGCCCCAGCATTTT. As protein: CAIKDNSNQPQHF.

This clone was observed a single time. The rearrangement links TRBV7-2 to TRBJ2-1; D unclear. V was shortened by 2 bases and J by 1 base, with 9 bases between the two germline ends. The CDR3 is 15 residues long. The germline gives CDR1 SGHTA, CDR2 FQGNSA. The CDR3 sequence is CASSLSATSYNEQFF. The CDR3 nucleotides are TGTGCCAGCAGCTTATCCGCGACGTCCTACAATGAGCAGTTCTTC. Together with reference TRBV7-2 and TRBJ2-1, the CDR3 gives the full variable domain: GAGVSQSPSNKVTEKGKDVELRCDPISGHTALYWYRQSLGQGLEFLIYFQGNSAPDKSGLPSDRFSAERTGGSVSTLTIQRTQQEDSAVYLCASSLSATSYNEQFFGPGTRLTVL.

The J gene is TRBJ1-3, the V gene TRBV28; D is unclear. The CDR3 has 15 residues. In germline, CDR1 is MDHEN, CDR2 SYDVKM. V was cut by 9 bases and J by 3 bases, with 18 bases left in between. The CDR3 loop reads CASTQRSGGGNTIYF. CDR3 sequence (DNA): TGTGCCAGTACCCAGCGATCCGGCGGTGGAAACACCATATATTTT.

This sequence joins TRBV5-4 and TRBJ2-1; D possibly matches TRBD1 or TRBD2 (5 bases each). The germline V and J ends were trimmed by 0 bases and 7 bases, with 17 bases remaining between them. The CDR3 has 16 residues. Germline-derived CDR1 and CDR2 are SGHNT and YYREEE (reference sequence). The CDR3 coding sequence is TGTGCCAGCAGCTTGGGTCCGGGACCCCATGTTAATGAGCAGTTCTTC. Its protein is CASSLGPGPHVNEQFF.

This chain links TRBV30 with TRBJ2-6; no clear D gene. Between the trimmed V and J ends, which lost 4 bases and 3 bases, there was a span of 7 bases. The CDR3 covers 13 residues. Germline values: CDR1 GTSNPN, CDR2 SVGIG (reference sequence). The CDR3 DNA reads as TGTGCCTGGAAAGTAGGTGGGGCCAACGTCCTGACTTTC. Translation: CAWKVGGANVLTF.

This rearrangement joins TRBV4-1 to TRBJ2-2, with D perhaps assigned TRBD1 or TRBD2 (6 bases each). Trimming stripped 4 bases from V and 6 bases from J, with 9 bases between. CDR3 length equals 13 residues. CDR1 is MGHRA, CDR2 YSYEKL, per germline. CDR3 region: CASSRGAAGELFF. In DNA form, the CDR3 reads TGCGCCAGCAGCCGGGGGGCGGCCGGGGAGCTGTTTTTT.

The chain employs TRBV7-9 and TRBJ2-3; unclear D gene. The V end was cut by 5 bases, the J end by 2 bases, with 14 bases between. This CDR3 has 15 amino acids. Germline lookup yields CDR1 SEHNR and CDR2 FQNEAQ (reference sequence). In nucleotides, the CDR3 is TGTGCCAGCAGCCGGGCCTCTGGCCCCACAGATACGCAGTATTTT. Protein: CASSRASGPTDTQYF.